A single sample gave rise to the 20 T cell receptor beta chains below, sequenced in a study of blood T cell repertoires in COVID-19. Only in-frame clones appear in the TCRdb table, and some are missing; sequencing was by immunoSEQ multiplex PCR. This sample has under 80,000 clones, with about 90% found just once. Sample: peripheral blood. The receptor set was obtained from a human donor in a cohort sampled during active COVID-19.

This chain joins TRBV7-9 and TRBJ2-5, with 8 bases fitting TRBD1. Germline assignment: CDR1 SEHNR and CDR2 FQNEAQ (reference sequence). CDR3 length: 16 residues. The junction had 7 bases not matched to a gene; V was cut back by 3 bases and J by 1 base. The CDR3 nucleotides are TGTGCCAGCAGCTTTGGACAGGGCATGTTCCAAGAGACCCAGTACTTC. This encodes CASSFGQGMFQETQYF.

The V and J genes are TRBV27 and TRBJ2-7; the D gene is possibly TRBD1 (5 bases). The V and J ends lost 1 base and 5 bases respectively, with 9 bases between them. Germline values: CDR1 MNHEY, CDR2 SMNVEV (reference sequence). This CDR3 is 13 amino acids long. This CDR3 reads CASSLFRGNEQYF. DNA of the CDR3: TGTGCCAGCAGTTTATTTAGGGGTAACGAGCAGTACTTC.

The V call is TRBV7-8, the J call TRBJ2-1; D is perhaps TRBD2 (6 bases). CDR1 SGHVS and CDR2 FQNEAQ come from the germline V gene. The CDR3 is 14 amino acids. Trimming shortened V by 3 bases and J by 5 bases, and 11 bases separated the two germline ends. CDR3 protein: CASSFLAANNEQFF. In DNA form, the CDR3 reads TGTGCCAGCAGCTTTTTAGCGGCTAACAATGAGCAGTTCTTC.

There are a few counts of this clone. The chain combines TRBV4-1 with TRBJ1-5; TRBD1 matches at 8 bases. J lost 6 bases, V lost 2 bases, and 6 bases had no gene match. This CDR3 is 15 amino acids long. CDR1 and CDR2 from the germline V gene are MGHRA and YSYEKL. The CDR3 reads CASSQSQGAGQPQHF. The CDR3 bases are TGCGCCAGCAGCCAATCCCAGGGGGCCGGTCAGCCCCAGCATTTT.

The chain has TRBV28 and TRBJ2-7; possible D gene TRBD2, 5 bases. The CDR3 has 13 residues. Looked up from germline, CDR1 is MDHEN and CDR2 is SYDVKM. V lost 4 bases, J lost 7 bases, and 14 bases lay in between. DNA of the CDR3: TGTGCCAGCAGTTCCCTCATGCGCGGGGAGCAGTACTTC. Protein sequence: CASSSLMRGEQYF.

CDR3 sequence reads: CASSRKGQGSTDTQYF. DNA for the CDR3: TGCGCCAGCAGCCGAAAGGGACAGGGCAGCACAGATACGCAGTATTTT. This chain joins TRBV4-1 and TRBJ2-3; 9 bases line up with TRBD1. Germline trimming cut 4 bases from V and 0 bases from J; bases unmatched to any gene: 5. The CDR3 runs 16 residues. CDR1 and CDR2 (germline): MGHRA, YSYEKL.

This chain joins TRBV27 and TRBJ1-2, with D hard to call. CDR1 and CDR2 from the germline V gene are MNHEY and SMNVEV (reference sequence). Between the trimmed V and J ends, which lost 2 bases and 11 bases, there was a span of 24 bases. The CDR3 spans 16 residues. DNA of the CDR3: TGTGCCAGCAGTTTAATCCCCTCTGACTGGTGGCACGGATACACCTTC. Protein sequence: CASSLIPSDWWHGYTF.

The V gene is TRBV6-5, the J gene TRBJ2-5; D is perhaps TRBD1 (7 bases). The germline V and J ends were trimmed by 7 bases and 4 bases, with 13 bases remaining between them. The CDR3 is 13 amino acids. The germline V gene encodes CDR1 MNHEY and CDR2 SVGAGI. The CDR3 protein is CASTLQGGETQYF. CDR3 nucleotide sequence: TGTGCCAGCACTCTTCAGGGGGGAGAGACCCAGTACTTC.

This chain connects TRBV19 to TRBJ1-5; the match to TRBD1 covers 7 bases. J lost 3 bases, V lost 7 bases, and 9 bases had no gene match. The CDR3 length is 15 residues. Germline V gene sequence: CDR1 LNHDA, CDR2 SQIVND (reference sequence). CDR3 DNA sequence: TGTGCCAGTACCTCCGTCGACAGGGACAATCAGCCCCAGCATTTT. Its translation: CASTSVDRDNQPQHF.

V usage is TRBV11-3 and J usage is TRBJ2-5; 7 bases are shared with TRBD2. Trimming cost V 1 base and J 7 bases; bases outside gene matches: 0. The germline gives CDR1 SGHNT, CDR2 YENEEA. The CDR3 is 12 amino acids. In nucleotides, the CDR3 is TGTGCCAGCAGCTTAGGGGAGGGGACCCAGTACTTC. Translation: CASSLGEGTQYF.

CDR3 DNA sequence: TGTGCCAGCTCACCCGGACTAGCGGGAACCGACAATGAGCAGTTCTTC. Translating gives CASSPGLAGTDNEQFF. The rearrangement joins TRBV18 to TRBJ2-1; 12 nucleotides agree with TRBD2. This CDR3 is 16 amino acids long. V trimming: 3 bases; J trimming: 5 bases; junction bases outside the gene matches: 5. Germline CDR1 is KGHSH and CDR2 is LQKENI.

The chain recombines TRBV18 with TRBJ2-3; perhaps TRBD1 as D (5 bases). V gave up 1 base and J gave up 2 bases, with 7 bases separating them. The CDR3 has 14 residues. CDR1 KGHSH and CDR2 LQKENI come from the germline V gene. The CDR3 spells CASSPRGHTDTQYF. CDR3 DNA: TGTGCCAGCTCACCACGGGGCCACACAGATACGCAGTATTTT.

This clone was detected only once. The same CDR3 is also encoded by other DNA sequences in this sample. V is TRBV29-1 and J is TRBJ2-7; D is possibly TRBD1 (6 bases). V shed 6 bases and J shed 2 bases, with 8 bases lying between them. The CDR3 sequence is 11 residues long. Germline assignment: CDR1 SQVTM and CDR2 ANQGSEA. CDR3 sequence reads: CSVGQTYEQYF. CDR3 nucleotide sequence: TGCAGCGTAGGACAGACCTACGAGCAGTACTTC.

The rearrangement joins TRBV6-5 to TRBJ2-7; maybe TRBD2 (6 bases). This CDR3 is built from 13 residues. V dropped 7 bases and J dropped 3 bases, with 13 bases sitting between them. Per the germline V gene, CDR1 is MNHEY and CDR2 is SVGAGI. The CDR3 region is CASTRGTGYEQYF. CDR3 DNA: TGTGCCAGCACCAGAGGGACTGGCTACGAGCAGTACTTC.

The rearrangement joins TRBV10-2 to TRBJ1-2; D call uncertain. The CDR3 loop spans 11 amino acids. V was pared by 6 bases and J by 6 bases, with 8 bases between. From germline, CDR1 is WSHSY and CDR2 SAAADI. The CDR3 nucleotides read TGCGCCAGCAGCGGAACAGATGGCTACACCTTC. This gives the protein CASSGTDGYTF.

V is TRBV4-1 and J is TRBJ2-2, with TRBD1 identical over 8 bases. The CDR3 runs 15 residues. The junction had 5 bases not matched to a gene; V was cut back by 4 bases and J by 4 bases. CDR1 is MGHRA and CDR2 is YSYEKL in the germline V gene. CDR3 region: CASSRLQGGTGELFF. The CDR3 DNA reads TGCGCCAGCAGCCGACTACAGGGGGGCACCGGGGAGCTGTTTTTT.

The rearrangement links TRBV28 to TRBJ1-5; D is perhaps TRBD1 (6 bases). CDR1 and CDR2 from the germline V gene are MDHEN and SYDVKM. The CDR3 contains 15 residues. The V end was cut by 5 bases, the J end by 7 bases, with 18 bases between. CDR3 sequence (DNA): TGTGCCAGCAGTAGAAGCACAGGGAACTGGCAGCCCCAGCATTTT. Its protein product is CASSRSTGNWQPQHF.

The count of this clone is one. The chain employs TRBV7-2 and TRBJ2-1, with TRBD1 as a possible D gene (6 bases). Germline V gene lookup returns CDR1 SGHTA and CDR2 FQGNSA. The V gene lost 5 bases and the J gene lost 6 bases, with 17 bases spanning the gap. The CDR3 sequence is 15 residues long. The DNA for the CDR3 is TGTGCCAGCAGCACGCAGGGGCGCCGTTCCAATGAGCAGTTCTTC. This gives the protein CASSTQGRRSNEQFF.

The chain uses TRBV27 and TRBJ2-7; D uncertain. The V gene lost 6 bases and the J gene lost 3 bases, with 12 bases spanning the gap. CDR3 size: 13 residues. CDR1 is MNHEY, CDR2 SMNVEV, per germline (reference sequence). The CDR3 DNA reads TGTGCCAGCAGAAAATCTACGTTCTACGAGCAGTACTTC. It specifies CASRKSTFYEQYF.

V is TRBV7-2 and J is TRBJ2-7; a weak D match, TRBD2 (6 bases). The V end lost 3 bases, the J end lost 5 bases, and 17 bases lay between the germline ends. Germline loops: CDR1 SGHTA, CDR2 FQGNSA. The CDR3 runs 15 residues. The CDR3 loop reads CASSFESGRGNEQYF. CDR3 coding DNA: TGTGCCAGCAGCTTCGAGAGCGGGCGAGGGAACGAGCAGTACTTC.